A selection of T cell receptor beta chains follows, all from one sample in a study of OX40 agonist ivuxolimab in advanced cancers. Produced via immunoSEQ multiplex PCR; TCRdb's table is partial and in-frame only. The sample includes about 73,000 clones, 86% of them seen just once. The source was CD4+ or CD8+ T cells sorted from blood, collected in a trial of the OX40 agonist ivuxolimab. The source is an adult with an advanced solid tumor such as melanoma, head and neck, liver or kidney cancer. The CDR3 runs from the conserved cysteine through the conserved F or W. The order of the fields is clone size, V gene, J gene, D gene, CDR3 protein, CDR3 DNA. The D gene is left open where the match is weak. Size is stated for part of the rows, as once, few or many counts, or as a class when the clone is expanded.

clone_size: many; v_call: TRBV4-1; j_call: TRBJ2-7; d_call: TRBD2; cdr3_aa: CASSLLSTGRTYEQYF; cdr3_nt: TGCGCCAGCAGCCTCCTTAGTACCGGGAGGACTTACGAGCAGTACTTC
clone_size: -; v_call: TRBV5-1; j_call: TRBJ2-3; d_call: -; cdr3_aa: CASSLWVADTQYF; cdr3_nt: TGCGCCAGCAGCTTGTGGGTTGCAGATACGCAGTATTTT
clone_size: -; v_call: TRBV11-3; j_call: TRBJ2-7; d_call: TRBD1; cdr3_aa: CASSLGTGTLYEQYF; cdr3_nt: TGTGCCAGCAGCTTAGGGACAGGGACTCTCTACGAGCAGTACTTC
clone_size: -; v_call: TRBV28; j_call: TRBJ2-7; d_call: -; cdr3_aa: CASSFPGQGYEQYF; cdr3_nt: TGTGCCAGCAGTTTTCCGGGACAAGGTTACGAGCAGTACTTC
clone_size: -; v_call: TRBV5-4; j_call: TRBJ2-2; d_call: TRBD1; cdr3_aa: CASSSIQGAAGELFF; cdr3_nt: TGTGCCAGCAGCTCCATACAGGGGGCGGCCGGGGAGCTGTTTTTT
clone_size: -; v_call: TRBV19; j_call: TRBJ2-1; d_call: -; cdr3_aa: CASSPRQEPQFF; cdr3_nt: TGTGCCAGTAGTCCTAGACAAGAACCCCAGTTCTTC
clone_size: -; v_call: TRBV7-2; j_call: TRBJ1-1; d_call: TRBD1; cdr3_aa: CASSIDRVNTEAFF; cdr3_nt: TGTGCCAGCAGCATAGACAGGGTGAACACTGAAGCTTTCTTT
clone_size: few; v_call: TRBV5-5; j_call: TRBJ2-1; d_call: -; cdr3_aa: CASSGWRRSASYNEQFF; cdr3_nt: TGTGCCAGCAGCGGATGGCGGCGGTCAGCCTCCTACAATGAGCAGTTCTTC
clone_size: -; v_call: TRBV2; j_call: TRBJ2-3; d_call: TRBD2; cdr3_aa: CASSEDLAGGTDTQYF; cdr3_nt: TGTGCCAGCAGTGAAGACCTAGCGGGGGGAACAGATACGCAGTATTTT
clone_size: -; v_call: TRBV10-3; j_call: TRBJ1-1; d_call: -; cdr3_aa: CAISVSGIPNTEAFF; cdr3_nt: TGTGCCATCAGTGTTTCTGGGATCCCGAACACTGAAGCTTTCTTT
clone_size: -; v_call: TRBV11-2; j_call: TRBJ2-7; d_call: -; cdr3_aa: CASSLFVRGGYEQYF; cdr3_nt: TGTGCCAGCAGCTTATTCGTGCGGGGAGGCTACGAGCAGTACTTC
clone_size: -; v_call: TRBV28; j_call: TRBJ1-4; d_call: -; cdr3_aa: CASSAQIIATNEKLFF; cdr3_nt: TGTGCCAGCAGTGCCCAGATTATTGCAACTAATGAAAAACTGTTTTTT
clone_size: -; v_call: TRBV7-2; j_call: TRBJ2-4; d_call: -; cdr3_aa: CASSLWGAGKNIQYF; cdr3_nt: TGTGCCAGCAGCTTATGGGGGGCAGGCAAAAACATTCAGTACTTC
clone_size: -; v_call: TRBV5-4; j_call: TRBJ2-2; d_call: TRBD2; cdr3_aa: CASSLGGLAANTGELFF; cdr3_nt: TGTGCCAGCAGCTTGGGCGGACTAGCGGCCAACACCGGGGAGCTGTTTTTT
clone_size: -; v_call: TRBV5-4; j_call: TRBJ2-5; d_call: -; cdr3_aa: CASSLRGGETQYF; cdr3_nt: TGTGCCAGCAGCTTGAGGGGGGGGGAGACCCAGTACTTC
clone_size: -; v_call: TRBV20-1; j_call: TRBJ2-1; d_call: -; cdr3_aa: CSATESGEQFF; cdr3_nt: TGCAGTGCTACCGAGTCAGGCGAGCAGTTCTTC
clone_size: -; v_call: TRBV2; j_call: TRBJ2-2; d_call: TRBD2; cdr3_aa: CASSGPSGNTGELFF; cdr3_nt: TGTGCCAGCAGTGGGCCTAGCGGTAACACCGGGGAGCTGTTTTTT
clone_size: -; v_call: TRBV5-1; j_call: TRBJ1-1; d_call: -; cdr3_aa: CASSSEGKAFF; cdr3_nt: TGCGCCAGCAGCTCAGAAGGGAAGGCTTTCTTT
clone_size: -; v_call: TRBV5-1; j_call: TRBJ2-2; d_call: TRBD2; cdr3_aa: CASSGPGLNTGELFF; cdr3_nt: TGCGCCAGCAGCGGACCGGGACTAAACACCGGGGAGCTGTTTTTT
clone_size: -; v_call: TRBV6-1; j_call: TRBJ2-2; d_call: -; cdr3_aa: CASPTLSPSNGELFF; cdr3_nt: TGTGCCAGCCCCACTCTCTCCCCAAGCAACGGGGAGCTGTTTTTT
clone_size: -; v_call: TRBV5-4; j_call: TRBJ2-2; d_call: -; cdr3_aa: CASSLRRGYTGELFF; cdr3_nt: TGTGCCAGCAGCTTGAGACGTGGGTACACCGGGGAGCTGTTTTTT
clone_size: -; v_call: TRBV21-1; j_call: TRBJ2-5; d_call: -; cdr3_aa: CASSKAPGQERRETQYF; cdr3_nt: TGTGCCAGCAGCAAAGCTCCGGGACAGGAACGTCGGGAGACCCAGTACTTC
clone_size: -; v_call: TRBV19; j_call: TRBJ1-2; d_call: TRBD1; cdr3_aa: CASSRGTGSSYGYTF; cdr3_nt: TGTGCCAGTAGTAGGGGGACAGGCTCATCGTATGGCTACACCTTC
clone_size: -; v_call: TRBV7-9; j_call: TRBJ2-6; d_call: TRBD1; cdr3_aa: CASSEDRVASGANVLTF; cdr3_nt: TGTGCCAGCAGCGAAGACAGGGTCGCCTCTGGGGCCAACGTCCTGACTTTC
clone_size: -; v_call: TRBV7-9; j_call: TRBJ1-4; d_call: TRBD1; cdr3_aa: CASSPGQLNEKLFF; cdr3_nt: TGTGCCAGCAGCCCGGGACAGCTTAATGAAAAACTGTTTTTT
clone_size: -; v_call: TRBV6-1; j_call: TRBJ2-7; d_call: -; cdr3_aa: CASSVPLRLSYEQYF; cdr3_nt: TGTGCCAGCAGTGTCCCGTTGAGGCTCTCCTACGAGCAGTACTTC
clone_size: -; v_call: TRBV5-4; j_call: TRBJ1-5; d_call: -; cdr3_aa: CASTPWFLQPQHF; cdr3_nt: TGTGCCAGCACCCCGTGGTTTTTGCAGCCCCAGCATTTT
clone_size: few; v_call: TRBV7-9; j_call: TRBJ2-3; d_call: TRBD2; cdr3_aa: CASSLRTSGTTDTQYF; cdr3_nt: TGTGCCAGCAGCTTACGGACTAGCGGGACCACAGATACGCAGTATTTT
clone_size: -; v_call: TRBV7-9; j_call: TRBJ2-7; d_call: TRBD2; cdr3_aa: CASSSKAGGSGYEQYF; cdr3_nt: TGTGCCAGCAGCTCAAAGGCCGGGGGGAGCGGTTACGAGCAGTACTTC
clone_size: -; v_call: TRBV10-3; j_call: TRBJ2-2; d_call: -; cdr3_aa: CAIRPGPPGSTGELFF; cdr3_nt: TGTGCCATCAGGCCGGGACCCCCCGGAAGTACCGGGGAGCTGTTTTTT
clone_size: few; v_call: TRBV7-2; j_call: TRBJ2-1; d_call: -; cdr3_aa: CASSLGPVREQFF; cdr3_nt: TGTGCCAGCAGCTTAGGGCCGGTACGTGAGCAGTTCTTC
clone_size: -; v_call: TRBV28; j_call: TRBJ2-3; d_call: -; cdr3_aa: CASKEGGGTDTQYF; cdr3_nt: TGTGCCAGCAAAGAGGGCGGGGGCACAGATACGCAGTATTTT
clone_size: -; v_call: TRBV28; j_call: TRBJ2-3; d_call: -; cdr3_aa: CASSLYSDTQYF; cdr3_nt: TGTGCCAGCAGTTTATATTCAGATACGCAGTATTTT
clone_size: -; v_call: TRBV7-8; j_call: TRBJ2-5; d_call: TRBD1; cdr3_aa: CASTSWDSQYF; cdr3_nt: TGTGCCAGCACCTCGTGGGACAGCCAGTACTTC
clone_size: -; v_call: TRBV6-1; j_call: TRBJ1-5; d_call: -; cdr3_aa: CASSEGTAQPQHF; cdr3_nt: TGTGCCAGCAGTGAAGGGACCGCGCAGCCCCAGCATTTT
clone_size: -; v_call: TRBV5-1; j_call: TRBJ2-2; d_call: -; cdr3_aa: CASSLVGGVTGELFF; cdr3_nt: TGCGCCAGCAGCTTGGTGGGGGGAGTCACCGGGGAGCTGTTTTTT
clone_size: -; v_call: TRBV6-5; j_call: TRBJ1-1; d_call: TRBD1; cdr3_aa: CASRTGPAFF; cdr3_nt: TGTGCCAGCCGGACAGGACCCGCTTTCTTT
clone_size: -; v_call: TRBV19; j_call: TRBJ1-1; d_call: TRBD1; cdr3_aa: CASSIQGGRAEAFF; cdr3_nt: TGTGCCAGTAGTATACAGGGGGGAAGAGCTGAAGCTTTCTTT
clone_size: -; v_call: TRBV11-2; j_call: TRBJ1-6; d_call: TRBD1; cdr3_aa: CASSVTGTGFASNSPLHF; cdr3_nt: TGTGCCAGCAGCGTCACCGGGACAGGGTTTGCCAGTAATTCACCCCTCCACTTT
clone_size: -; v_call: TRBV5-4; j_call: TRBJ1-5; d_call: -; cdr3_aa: CASSLGENQPQHF; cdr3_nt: TGTGCCAGCAGCTTGGGGGAGAATCAGCCCCAGCATTTT
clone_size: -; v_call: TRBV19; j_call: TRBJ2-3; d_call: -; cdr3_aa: CASSMGLPDTQYF; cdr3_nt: TGTGCCAGTAGTATGGGACTCCCAGATACGCAGTATTTT